This T cell receptor beta chain emerged from a study of response to subunit inactivated influenza vaccine. This CDR3 is 14 amino acids long. CDR1 and CDR2 from the germline V gene are MNHNS and SASEGT. Trimming left V 7 bases short and J 3 bases short, with 12 bases between. TCRdb reprocessed the RT-PCR reads via MiXCR and lists one record per CDR3 protein. The sample carries around 470,000 distinct CDR3 sequences, roughly 7.9% recorded once. In this sample, this clonotype turned up a few times. As yet, its antigen is unknown. Study-wide results and caveats: That few new T cells are recruited by each seasonal influenza vaccination was the authors' suggestion.

The source material was PBMCs from blood, sampled less than 25 months after vaccination. This chain joins TRBV6-1 and TRBJ2-2; weak D call: TRBD1 (6 bases). The sequence was obtained from a man between 50 and 75 years old who received an inactivated influenza vaccine. The CDR3 nucleotides read TGTGCCAGCACCCCCAGGGGTGACACCGGGGAGCTGTTTTTT. Amino acids: CASTPRGDTGELFF.